Listed below are T cell receptor beta chains from one sample, sequenced in a study of blood T cell repertoires in COVID-19. This table comes from immunoSEQ multiplex PCR, and its TCRdb copy is limited to in-frame clones, with some not included. The sample has 250,000 to 350,000 clones, around 90% seen once. Material: PBMCs or T cells enriched from blood (not recorded which). The receptor source for this set is a woman between 18 and 29 years old with acute COVID-19. The CDR3 runs from the conserved cysteine through the conserved F or W. A D gene is named only where the DNA matches it firmly. Some rows mark clone size as missing; the rest say once, few, many or name a class of expanded clone.

TRBJ2-3 | TRBD1 | 14 | . | TRBV9 | CASTPGGWADTQYF | TGTGCCAGCACGCCAGGGGGCTGGGCAGATACGCAGTATTTT
TRBJ1-2 | TRBD1 | 15 | . | TRBV2 | CASSDRQGGNYGYTF | TGTGCCAGCAGTGACCGACAGGGCGGGAACTATGGCTACACCTTC
TRBJ1-1 | . | 16 | . | TRBV28 | CASSPEDTGGGTEAFF | TGTGCCAGCAGCCCAGAGGACACGGGGGGCGGAACTGAAGCTTTCTTT
TRBJ1-2 | . | 17 | few | TRBV24-1 | CATSDHGTLGGTSGYTF | TGTGCCACCAGTGATCACGGCACATTGGGGGGTACTTCTGGCTACACCTTC
TRBJ2-1 | . | 12 | . | TRBV2 | CASSYLANEQFF | TGTGCCAGCAGCTATCTAGCAAATGAGCAGTTCTTC
TRBJ2-7 | TRBD2 | 16 | . | TRBV6-1 | CASSERRLAGAYEQYF | TGTGCCAGCAGTGAAAGGAGACTAGCGGGAGCTTACGAGCAGTACTTC
TRBJ2-7 | . | 14 | . | TRBV7-3 | CASSLYGGTYEQYF | TGTGCCAGCAGCTTATATGGGGGGACCTACGAGCAGTACTTC
TRBJ2-5 | TRBD2 | 15 | . | TRBV29-1 | CSAATPLGGGETQYF | TGCAGCGCTGCCACCCCCCTTGGCGGGGGAGAGACCCAGTACTTC
TRBJ2-2 | TRBD1 | 16 | once | TRBV11-1 | CASSLGRGRGPGELFF | TGTGCCAGCAGCTTAGGTCGCGGCAGGGGGCCCGGGGAGCTGTTTTTT
TRBJ2-7 | . | 14 | . | TRBV6-2/TRBV6-3 | CASSRGTDAYEQYF | TGTGCCAGCAGCCGAGGGACTGACGCCTACGAGCAGTACTTC
TRBJ1-3 | . | 10 | once | TRBV29-1 | CSVVGDTIYF | TGCAGCGTTGTTGGAGACACCATATATTTT
TRBJ1-5 | . | 16 | few | TRBV4-1 | CASSQVLGQGFQPQHF | TGCGCCAGCAGCCAAGTCCTCGGCCAGGGGTTTCAGCCCCAGCATTTT
TRBJ1-2 | . | 14 | . | TRBV6-5 | CASHWSGAGTGYTF | TGTGCCAGCCATTGGTCTGGGGCGGGGACTGGCTACACCTTC
TRBJ2-1 | TRBD2 | 14 | . | TRBV19 | CASSGLAGLGEQFF | TGTGCCAGTAGTGGTCTAGCGGGATTGGGTGAGCAGTTCTTC
TRBJ1-4 | . | 15 | . | TRBV14 | CASSAKQTFNEKLFF | TGTGCCAGCAGTGCGAAACAGACCTTCAATGAAAAACTGTTTTTT
TRBJ1-1 | . | 15 | . | TRBV9 | CASSVGIGQGTEAFF | TGTGCCAGCAGCGTAGGGATCGGACAAGGCACTGAAGCTTTCTTT
TRBJ2-7 | . | 13 | . | TRBV5-3 | CARSSRKINEQYF | TGTGCCAGAAGTTCCAGGAAGATAAACGAGCAGTACTTC
TRBJ2-3 | . | 13 | once | TRBV27 | CASRFNSRDTQYF | TGTGCCAGCAGGTTCAACTCAAGAGATACGCAGTATTTT
TRBJ2-2 | . | 14 | . | TRBV7-9 | CASSLVSDTGELFF | TGTGCCAGCAGCTTAGTCAGTGACACCGGGGAGCTGTTTTTT
TRBJ2-5 | . | 14 | . | TRBV5-1 | CASSLRQLPETQYF | TGCGCCAGCAGCTTAAGACAGCTACCGGAGACCCAGTACTTC
TRBJ2-1 | TRBD2 | 13 | . | TRBV14 | CASRGLDIYEQFF | TGTGCCAGCCGGGGACTAGATATCTATGAGCAGTTCTTC
TRBJ1-1 | TRBD1 | 13 | . | TRBV4-1 | CASSQVGGRSAFF | TGCGCCAGCAGCCAAGTAGGGGGCAGGAGCGCTTTCTTT
TRBJ2-7 | TRBD2 | 16 | . | TRBV11-2 | CASSLSTSGRPYEQYF | TGTGCCAGCAGCTTGTCGACTAGCGGGAGGCCCTACGAGCAGTACTTC
TRBJ1-6 | . | 12 | . | TRBV11-2 | CASSFRDSPLHF | TGTGCCAGCAGCTTCAGGGATTCACCCCTCCACTTT
TRBJ2-2 | . | 18 | . | TRBV5-3 | CARHIGGGGDENTGELFF | TGTGCCAGACATATTGGGGGAGGCGGGGATGAAAACACCGGGGAGCTGTTTTTT
TRBJ2-3 | . | 14 | . | TRBV27 | CASSLQGIGDTQYF | TGTGCCAGCAGTTTACAGGGAATCGGAGATACGCAGTATTTT
TRBJ2-1 | TRBD2 | 17 | . | TRBV27 | CASSRALAGGYVNEQFF | TGTGCCAGCAGTCGAGCCCTAGCGGGAGGGTATGTCAATGAGCAGTTCTTC
TRBJ2-7 | . | 14 | . | TRBV5-1 | CASSLGQRTYEQYF | TGCGCCAGCAGCTTAGGACAGCGGACCTACGAGCAGTACTTC
TRBJ1-1 | . | 12 | few | TRBV24-1 | CATTGDDTEAFF | TGTGCCACCACAGGGGATGACACTGAAGCTTTCTTT
TRBJ1-3 | TRBD1 | 15 | once | TRBV7-3 | CASSFTGGEGNTIYF | TGTGCCAGCAGCTTTACAGGGGGAGAAGGAAACACCATATATTTT
TRBJ2-5 | . | 15 | . | TRBV7-9 | CASSLVGVREETQYF | TGTGCCAGCAGCTTAGTAGGTGTTCGGGAAGAGACCCAGTACTTC
TRBJ1-2 | . | 15 | . | TRBV15 | CATSRAGGQSNGYTF | TGTGCCACCAGCAGAGCCGGCGGACAGAGCAATGGCTACACCTTC
TRBJ2-1 | TRBD1 | 15 | once | TRBV27 | CASSIGSGGYNEQFF | TGTGCCAGCAGTATCGGTTCAGGGGGCTACAATGAGCAGTTCTTC
TRBJ2-3 | . | 14 | . | TRBV5-1 | CASSLGTSTDTQYF | TGCGCCAGCAGCTTAGGGACTAGCACAGATACGCAGTATTTT
TRBJ2-6 | . | 14 | . | TRBV28 | CASSLSGGANVLTF | TGTGCCAGCAGTTTGTCGGGGGGGGCCAACGTCCTGACTTTC
TRBJ2-2 | . | 16 | . | TRBV27 | CASSGEKGVYSGELFF | TGTGCCAGCAGTGGGGAAAAAGGGGTTTATAGCGGGGAGCTGTTTTTT
TRBJ2-3 | TRBD2 | 15 | . | TRBV9 | CASSVGVAGTDTQYF | TGTGCCAGCAGCGTAGGCGTAGCGGGAACAGATACGCAGTATTTT
TRBJ2-7 | TRBD1 | 14 | . | TRBV25-1 | CASRDRDPLYEQYF | TGTGCCAGCAGGGACAGGGACCCCCTCTACGAGCAGTACTTC
TRBJ2-7 | . | 13 | . | TRBV2 | CASSYFASYEQYF | TGTGCCAGCAGCTATTTCGCCTCCTACGAGCAGTACTTC
TRBJ2-1 | TRBD1 | 14 | . | TRBV6-5 | CASSWTGRNNEQFF | TGTGCCAGCAGTTGGACAGGTCGGAACAATGAGCAGTTCTTC
TRBJ2-3 | . | 14 | . | TRBV5-1 | CASRRVSGEDTQYF | TGCGCCAGCAGAAGGGTCTCGGGAGAGGATACGCAGTATTTT
TRBJ1-2 | . | 14 | once | TRBV30 | CAWSVLGAGYGYTF | TGTGCCTGGAGTGTACTGGGGGCCGGCTATGGCTACACCTTC
TRBJ1-1 | . | 14 | . | TRBV5-1 | CASSLNQKNTEAFF | TGCGCCAGCAGCTTAAATCAGAAGAACACTGAAGCTTTCTTT
TRBJ2-1 | TRBD1 | 16 | . | TRBV28 | CASSSPGTGNYNEQFF | TGTGCCAGCAGTTCGCCCGGGACAGGGAACTACAATGAGCAGTTCTTC
TRBJ1-5 | TRBD1 | 17 | . | TRBV15 | CATSRDQGAKGNQPQHF | TGTGCCACCAGCAGAGATCAGGGGGCGAAGGGCAATCAGCCCCAGCATTTT
TRBJ2-7 | . | 14 | . | TRBV19 | CASSIDGTFYEQYF | TGTGCCAGTAGTATAGACGGGACTTTCTACGAGCAGTACTTC
TRBJ2-1 | TRBD1 | 16 | . | TRBV19 | CASSIGGQAAYNEQFF | TGTGCCAGTAGTATAGGGGGACAGGCTGCCTACAATGAGCAGTTCTTC
TRBJ1-1 | . | 14 | . | TRBV5-6 | CASSLPRVDTEAFF | TGTGCCAGCAGCTTGCCTCGCGTGGACACTGAAGCTTTCTTT